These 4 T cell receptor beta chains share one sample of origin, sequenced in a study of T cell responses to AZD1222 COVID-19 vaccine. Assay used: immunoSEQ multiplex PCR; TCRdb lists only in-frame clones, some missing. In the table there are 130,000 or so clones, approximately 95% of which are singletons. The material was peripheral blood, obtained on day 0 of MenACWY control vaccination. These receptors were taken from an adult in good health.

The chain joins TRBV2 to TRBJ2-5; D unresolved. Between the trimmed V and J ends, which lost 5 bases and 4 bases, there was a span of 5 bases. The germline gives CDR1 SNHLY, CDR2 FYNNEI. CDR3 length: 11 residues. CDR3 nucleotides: TGTGCCAGCAGTCCACCAGAGACCCAGTACTTC. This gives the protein CASSPPETQYF.

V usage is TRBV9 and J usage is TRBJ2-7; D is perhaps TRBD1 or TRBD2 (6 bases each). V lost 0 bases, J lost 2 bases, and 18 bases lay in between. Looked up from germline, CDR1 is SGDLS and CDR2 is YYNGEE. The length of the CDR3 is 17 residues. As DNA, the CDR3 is TGTGCCAGCAGCGTAGGATTTGGATTAGGGGGGCCCTACGAGCAGTACTTC. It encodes CASSVGFGLGGPYEQYF. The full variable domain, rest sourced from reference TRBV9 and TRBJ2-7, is DSGVTQTPKHLITATGQRVTLRCSPRSGDLSVYWYQQSLDQGLQFLIQYYNGEERAKGNILERFSAQQFPDLHSELNLSSLELGDSALYFCASSVGFGLGGPYEQYFGPGTRLTVT.

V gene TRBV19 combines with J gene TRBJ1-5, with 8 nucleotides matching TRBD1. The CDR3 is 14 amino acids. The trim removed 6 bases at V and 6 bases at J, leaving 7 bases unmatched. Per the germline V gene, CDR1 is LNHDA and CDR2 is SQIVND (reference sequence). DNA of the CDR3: TGTGCCAGTAGGTCACAGGGGGTGGGTCAGCCCCAGCATTTT. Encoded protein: CASRSQGVGQPQHF.

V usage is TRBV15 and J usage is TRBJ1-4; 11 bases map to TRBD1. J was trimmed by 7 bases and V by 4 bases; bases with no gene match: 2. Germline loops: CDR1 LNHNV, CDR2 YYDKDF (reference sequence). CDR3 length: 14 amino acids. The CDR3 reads CATSKGTGGEKLFF. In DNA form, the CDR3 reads TGTGCCACCAGCAAGGGGACAGGGGGTGAAAAACTGTTTTTT.